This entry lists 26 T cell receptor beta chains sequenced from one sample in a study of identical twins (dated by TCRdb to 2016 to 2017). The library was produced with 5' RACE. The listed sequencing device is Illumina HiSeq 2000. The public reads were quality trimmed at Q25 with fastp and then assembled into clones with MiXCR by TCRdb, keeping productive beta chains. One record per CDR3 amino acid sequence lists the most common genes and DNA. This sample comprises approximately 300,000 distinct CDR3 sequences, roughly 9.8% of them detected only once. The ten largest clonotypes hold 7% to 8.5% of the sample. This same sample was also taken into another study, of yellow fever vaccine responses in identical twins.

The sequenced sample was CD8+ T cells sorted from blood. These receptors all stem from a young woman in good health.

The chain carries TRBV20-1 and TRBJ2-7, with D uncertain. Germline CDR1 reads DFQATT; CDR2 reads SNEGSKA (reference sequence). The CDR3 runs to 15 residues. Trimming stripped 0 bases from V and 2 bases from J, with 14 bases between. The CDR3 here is CSARDRDGATYEQYF. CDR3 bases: TGCAGTGCTAGAGACAGAGACGGTGCCACCTACGAGCAGTACTTC.

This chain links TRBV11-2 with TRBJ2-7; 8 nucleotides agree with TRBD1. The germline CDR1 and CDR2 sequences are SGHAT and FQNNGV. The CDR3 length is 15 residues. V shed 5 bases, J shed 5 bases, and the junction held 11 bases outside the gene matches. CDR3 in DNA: TGTGCCAGCAGCCTATTCAGGGGGCGTGAAGACGAGCAGTACTTC. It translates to CASSLFRGREDEQYF.

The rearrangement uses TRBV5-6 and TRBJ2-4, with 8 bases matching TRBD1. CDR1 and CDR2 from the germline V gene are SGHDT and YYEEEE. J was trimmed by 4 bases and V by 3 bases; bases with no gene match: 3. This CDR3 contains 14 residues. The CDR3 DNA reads TGTGCCAGCAGCTACCGGACAGGGAAAAACATTCAGTACTTC. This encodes CASSYRTGKNIQYF.

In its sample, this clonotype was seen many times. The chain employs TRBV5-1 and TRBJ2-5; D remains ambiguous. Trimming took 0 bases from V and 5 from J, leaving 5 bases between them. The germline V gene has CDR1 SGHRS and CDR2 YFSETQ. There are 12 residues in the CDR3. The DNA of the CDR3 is TGCGCCAGCAGCTTGGAAGATGAGACCCAGTACTTC. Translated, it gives CASSLEDETQYF.

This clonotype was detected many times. The CDR3 nucleotides read TGCAGCGTTCGCAGTTACAATGAGCAGTTCTTC. The encoded protein is CSVRSYNEQFF. V is TRBV29-1 and J is TRBJ2-1; D uncertain. V was trimmed by 5 bases and J by 4 bases, leaving 6 bases between them. The CDR3 runs to 11 residues. Germline CDR1 is SQVTM and CDR2 is ANQGSEA.

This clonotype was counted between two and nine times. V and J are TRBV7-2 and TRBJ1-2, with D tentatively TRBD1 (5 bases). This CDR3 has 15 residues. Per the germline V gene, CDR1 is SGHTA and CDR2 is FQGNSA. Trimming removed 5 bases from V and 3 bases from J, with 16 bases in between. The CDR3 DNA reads TGTGCCAGCAGCCCCGGTTTTGGGGCAGACTATGGCTACACCTTC. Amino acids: CASSPGFGADYGYTF.

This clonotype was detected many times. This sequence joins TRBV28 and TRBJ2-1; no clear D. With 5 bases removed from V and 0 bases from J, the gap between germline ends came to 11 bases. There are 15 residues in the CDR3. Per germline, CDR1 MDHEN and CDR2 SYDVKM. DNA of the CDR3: TGTGCCAGCAGTAAAGACAAGAACTCCTACAATGAGCAGTTCTTC. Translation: CASSKDKNSYNEQFF.

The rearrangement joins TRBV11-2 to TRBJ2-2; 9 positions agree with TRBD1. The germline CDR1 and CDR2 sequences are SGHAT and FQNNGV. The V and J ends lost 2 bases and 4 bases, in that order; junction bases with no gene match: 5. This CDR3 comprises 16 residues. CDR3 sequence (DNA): TGTGCCAGCAGCTTAAGGCAACAGGGGGCCACCGGGGAGCTGTTTTTT. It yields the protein CASSLRQQGATGELFF.

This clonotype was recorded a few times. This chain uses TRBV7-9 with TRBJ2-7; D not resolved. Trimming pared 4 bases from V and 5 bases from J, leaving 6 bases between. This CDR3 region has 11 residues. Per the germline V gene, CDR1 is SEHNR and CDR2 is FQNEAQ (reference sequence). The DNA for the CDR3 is TGTGCCAGCAGCTCGATAAACGAGCAGTACTTC. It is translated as CASSSINEQYF.

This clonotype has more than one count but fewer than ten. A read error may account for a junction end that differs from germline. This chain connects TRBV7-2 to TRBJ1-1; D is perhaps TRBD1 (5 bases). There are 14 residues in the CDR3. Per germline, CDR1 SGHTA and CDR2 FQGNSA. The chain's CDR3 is CASILPTDDTEAFF. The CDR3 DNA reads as TGTGCCAGCATCTTACCGACAGATGACACTGAAGCTTTCTTT.

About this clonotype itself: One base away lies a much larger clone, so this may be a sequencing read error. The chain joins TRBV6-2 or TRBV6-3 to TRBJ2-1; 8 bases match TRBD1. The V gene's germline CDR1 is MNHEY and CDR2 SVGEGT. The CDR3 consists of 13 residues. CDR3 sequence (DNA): TGTACCAGCAGCCCGGACAGGGTCAATGAGCAGTTCTTC. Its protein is CTSSPDRVNEQFF.

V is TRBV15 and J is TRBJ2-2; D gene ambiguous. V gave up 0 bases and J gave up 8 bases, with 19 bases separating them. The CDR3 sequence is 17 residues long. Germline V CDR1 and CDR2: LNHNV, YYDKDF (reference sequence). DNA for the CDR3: TGTGCCACCAGCAGAGATGATCCAGAAATCTTCGGGGGGGAGCTGTTTTTT. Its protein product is CATSRDDPEIFGGELFF.

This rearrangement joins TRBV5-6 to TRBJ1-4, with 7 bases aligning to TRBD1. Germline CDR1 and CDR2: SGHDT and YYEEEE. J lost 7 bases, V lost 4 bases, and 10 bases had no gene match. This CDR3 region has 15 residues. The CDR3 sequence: CASSGTGDIGEKLFF. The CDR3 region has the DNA TGTGCCAGCAGCGGAACAGGGGACATAGGTGAAAAACTGTTTTTT.

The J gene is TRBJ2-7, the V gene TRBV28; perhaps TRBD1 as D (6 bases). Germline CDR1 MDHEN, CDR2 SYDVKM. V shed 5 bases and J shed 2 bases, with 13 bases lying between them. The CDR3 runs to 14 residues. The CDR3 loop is CASSKLGQAYEQYF. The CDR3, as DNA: TGTGCCAGCAGTAAACTGGGACAAGCCTACGAGCAGTACTTC.

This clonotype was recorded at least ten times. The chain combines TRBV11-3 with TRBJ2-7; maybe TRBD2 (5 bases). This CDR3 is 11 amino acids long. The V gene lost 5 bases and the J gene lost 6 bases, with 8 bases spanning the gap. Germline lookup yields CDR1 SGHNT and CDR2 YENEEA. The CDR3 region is CASSAGGEQYF. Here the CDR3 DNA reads TGTGCCAGCAGCGCAGGAGGCGAGCAGTACTTC.

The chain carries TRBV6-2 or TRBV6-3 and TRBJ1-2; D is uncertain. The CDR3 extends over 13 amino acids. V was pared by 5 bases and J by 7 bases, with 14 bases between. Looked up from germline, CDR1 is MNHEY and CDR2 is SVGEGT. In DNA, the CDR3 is TGTGCCAGCAGTACCGGGGAATCGCTTGGCTACACCTTC. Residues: CASSTGESLGYTF.

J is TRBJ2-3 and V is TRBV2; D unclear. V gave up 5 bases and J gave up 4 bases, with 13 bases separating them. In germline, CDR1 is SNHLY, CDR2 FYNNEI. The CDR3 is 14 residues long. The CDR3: CASSPPVTADTQYF. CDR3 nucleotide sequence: TGTGCCAGCAGTCCCCCGGTTACCGCAGATACGCAGTATTTT.

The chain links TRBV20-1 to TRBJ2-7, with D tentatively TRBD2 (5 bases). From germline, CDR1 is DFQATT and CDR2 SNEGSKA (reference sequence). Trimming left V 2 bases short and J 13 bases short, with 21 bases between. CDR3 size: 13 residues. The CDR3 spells CSARPLLAPEVYF. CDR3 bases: TGCAGTGCTAGACCCCTCTTAGCGCCCGAGGTCTACTTC.

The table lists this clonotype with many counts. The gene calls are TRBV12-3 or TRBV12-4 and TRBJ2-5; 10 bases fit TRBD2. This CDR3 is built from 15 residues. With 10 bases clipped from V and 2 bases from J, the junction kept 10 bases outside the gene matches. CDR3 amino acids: CATTPGLAIQETQYF. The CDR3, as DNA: TGTGCCACCACGCCGGGACTAGCGATACAAGAGACCCAGTACTTC.

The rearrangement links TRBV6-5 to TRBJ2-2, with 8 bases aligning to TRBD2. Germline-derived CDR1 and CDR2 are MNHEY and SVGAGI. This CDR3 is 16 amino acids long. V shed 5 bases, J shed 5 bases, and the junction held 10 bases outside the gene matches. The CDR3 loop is CASSTSAGEYTGELFF. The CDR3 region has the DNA TGTGCCAGCAGTACTTCAGCGGGAGAGTATACCGGGGAGCTGTTTTTT.

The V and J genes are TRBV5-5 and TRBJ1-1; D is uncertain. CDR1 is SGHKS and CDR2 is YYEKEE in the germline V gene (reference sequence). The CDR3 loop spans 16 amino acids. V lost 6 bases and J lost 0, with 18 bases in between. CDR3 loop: CASTPWIGPMNTEAFF. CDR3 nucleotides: TGTGCCAGCACCCCTTGGATTGGTCCCATGAACACTGAAGCTTTCTTT.

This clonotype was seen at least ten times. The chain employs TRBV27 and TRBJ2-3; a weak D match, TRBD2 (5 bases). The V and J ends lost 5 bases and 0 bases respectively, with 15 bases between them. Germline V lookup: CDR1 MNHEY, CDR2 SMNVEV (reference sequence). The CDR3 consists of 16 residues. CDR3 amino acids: CASSPGIYPSTDTQYF. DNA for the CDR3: TGTGCCAGCAGTCCCGGGATTTACCCTAGCACAGATACGCAGTATTTT.

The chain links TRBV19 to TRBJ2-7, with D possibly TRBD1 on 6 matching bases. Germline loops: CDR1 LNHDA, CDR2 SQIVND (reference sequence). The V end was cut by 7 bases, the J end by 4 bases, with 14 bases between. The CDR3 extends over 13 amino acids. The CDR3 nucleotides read TGTGCCAGTACCGGGACAAACTTTTACGAGCAGTACTTC. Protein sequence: CASTGTNFYEQYF. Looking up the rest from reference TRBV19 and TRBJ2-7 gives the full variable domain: DGGITQSPKYLFRKEGQNVTLSCEQNLNHDAMYWYRQDPGQGLRLIYYSQIVNDFQKGDIAEGYSVSREKKESFPLTVTSAQKNPTAFYLCASTGTNFYEQYFGPGTRLTVT.

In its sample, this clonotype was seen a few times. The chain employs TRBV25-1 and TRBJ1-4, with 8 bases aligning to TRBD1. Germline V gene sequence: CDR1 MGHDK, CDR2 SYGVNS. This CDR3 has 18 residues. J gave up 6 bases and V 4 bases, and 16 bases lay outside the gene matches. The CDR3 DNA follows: TGTGCCAGCAGTGTGGTTCAACAGGGGGGCCCGTTTGATGAAAAACTGTTTTTT. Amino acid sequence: CASSVVQQGGPFDEKLFF.

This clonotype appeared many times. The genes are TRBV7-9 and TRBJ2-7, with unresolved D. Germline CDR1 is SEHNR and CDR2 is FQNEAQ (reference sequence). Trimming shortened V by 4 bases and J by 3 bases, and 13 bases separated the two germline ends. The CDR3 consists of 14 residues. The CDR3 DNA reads TGTGCCAGCAGCTCCCCGGGCGCTAGCTACGAGCAGTACTTC. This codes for CASSSPGASYEQYF.

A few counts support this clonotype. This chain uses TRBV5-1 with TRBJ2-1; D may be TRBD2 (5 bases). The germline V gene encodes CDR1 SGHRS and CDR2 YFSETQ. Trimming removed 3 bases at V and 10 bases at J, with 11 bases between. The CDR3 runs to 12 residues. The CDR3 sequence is CASSSVPGEQFF. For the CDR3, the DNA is TGCGCCAGCAGCTCTGTCCCGGGGGAGCAGTTCTTC.